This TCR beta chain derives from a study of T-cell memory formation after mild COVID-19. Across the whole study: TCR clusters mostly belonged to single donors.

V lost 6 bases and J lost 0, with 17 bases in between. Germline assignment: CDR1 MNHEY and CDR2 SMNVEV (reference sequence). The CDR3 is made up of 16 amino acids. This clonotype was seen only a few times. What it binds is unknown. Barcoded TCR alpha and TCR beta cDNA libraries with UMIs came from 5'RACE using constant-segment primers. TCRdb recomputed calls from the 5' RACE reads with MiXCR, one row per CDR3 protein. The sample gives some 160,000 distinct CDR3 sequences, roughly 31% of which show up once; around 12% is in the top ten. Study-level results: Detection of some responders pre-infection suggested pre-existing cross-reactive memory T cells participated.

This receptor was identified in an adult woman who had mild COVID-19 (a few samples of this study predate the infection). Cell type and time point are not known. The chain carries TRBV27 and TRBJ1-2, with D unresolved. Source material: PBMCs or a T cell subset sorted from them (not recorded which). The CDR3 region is CASRPLDGGTNYGYTF. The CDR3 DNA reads TGTGCCAGCAGGCCCCTGGACGGAGGAACTAACTATGGCTACACCTTC.